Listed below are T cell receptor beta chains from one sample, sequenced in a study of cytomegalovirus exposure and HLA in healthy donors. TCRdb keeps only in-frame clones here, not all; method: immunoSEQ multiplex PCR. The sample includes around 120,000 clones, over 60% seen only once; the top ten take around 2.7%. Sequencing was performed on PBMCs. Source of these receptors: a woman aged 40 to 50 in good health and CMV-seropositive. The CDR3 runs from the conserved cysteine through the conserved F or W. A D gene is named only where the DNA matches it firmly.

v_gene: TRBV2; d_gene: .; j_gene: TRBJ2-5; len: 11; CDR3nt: TGTGCCAGCAAAAACCGGGAGACCCAGTACTTC; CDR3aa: CASKNRETQYF
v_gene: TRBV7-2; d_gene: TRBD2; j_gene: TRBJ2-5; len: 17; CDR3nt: TGTGCCAGCAGCTTATCGGGCCTAGCGGGAGTGGGGGAGACCCAGTACTTC; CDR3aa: CASSLSGLAGVGETQYF
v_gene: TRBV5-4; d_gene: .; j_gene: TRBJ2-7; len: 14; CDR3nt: TGTGCCAGCAGCTTGGTAGATAGCTCCTACGAGCAGTACTTC; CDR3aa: CASSLVDSSYEQYF
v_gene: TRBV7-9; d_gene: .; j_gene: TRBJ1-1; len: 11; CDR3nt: TGTGCCAGCAGCTTATGGGGCCAAGCTTTCTTT; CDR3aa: CASSLWGQAFF
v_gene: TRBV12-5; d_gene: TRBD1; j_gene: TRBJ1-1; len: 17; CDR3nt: TGTGCTAGTGGTTTGGTACTGGAAAACAGGGGTAGATATGAGGCTTTCTTT; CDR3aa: CASGLVLENRGRYEAFF
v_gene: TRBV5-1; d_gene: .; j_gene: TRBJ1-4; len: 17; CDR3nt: TGCGCCAGCAGGGACTTGGGGGGGCCTTCAACTAATGAAAAACTGTTTTTT; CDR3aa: CASRDLGGPSTNEKLFF
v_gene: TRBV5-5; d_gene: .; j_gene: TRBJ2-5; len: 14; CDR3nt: TGTGCCAGCAGCTTGGGAGGGAACTCGGAGACCCAGTACTTC; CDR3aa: CASSLGGNSETQYF
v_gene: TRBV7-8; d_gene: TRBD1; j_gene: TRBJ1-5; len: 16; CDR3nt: TGTGCCAGCAGCCTTGGGACAGGGATTCCGAATCAGCCCCAGCATTTT; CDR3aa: CASSLGTGIPNQPQHF
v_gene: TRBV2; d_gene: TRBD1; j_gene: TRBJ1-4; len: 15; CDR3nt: TGTGCCAGCAGGGCGACCGGGACAGGGGATGAAAAACTGTTTTTT; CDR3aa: CASRATGTGDEKLFF
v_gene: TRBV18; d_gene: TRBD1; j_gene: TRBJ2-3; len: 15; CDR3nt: TGTGCCAGCTCAACTACAGGGGGCTCAACAGATACGCAGTATTTT; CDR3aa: CASSTTGGSTDTQYF
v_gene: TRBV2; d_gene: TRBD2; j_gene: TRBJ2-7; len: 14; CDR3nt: TGTGCCAGCAGTGCTAGCGGGGGGTTCCACGAGCAGTACTTC; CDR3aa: CASSASGGFHEQYF